This TCR beta chain is from a study of T cell responses to AZD1222 COVID-19 vaccine (dated by TCRdb to 2020 to 2022). In the study overall: AZD1222 recipients given second doses at about 4 weeks or at about 12 weeks were pooled, since spike-specific TCR depth and breadth were not found to differ between the two schedules. A total of 233 trial participants underwent TCR sequencing, of whom 207 received two doses of AZD1222 and around 26 received two doses of the MenACWY control vaccine. Enrollment into the trials was organized by age into subgroups of 18-55, 56-69 and 70-plus years, and those subgroups contained 148, 28 and 57 TCR-sequenced participants, respectively. On the study overall, not on this receptor specifically: Participants were mostly white British, with more females than males. The authors suggested clonal diversity may have been underestimated. Vaccine-associated CD4 TCRs spanned the whole spike protein, with dominant responses in regions 160-218 and 743-854. Spike-specific TCR breadth and depth rose significantly after two AZD1222 doses compared with day 0 and with MenACWY recipients. In the small 56-69-year group, the increase in depth fell short of significance, most likely because of low power. Conclusions about previously exposed vaccinees are limited, since just six or seven AZD1222 recipients were seropositive for SARS-CoV-2 at baseline. Reportedly, close to half of the unique spike-specific TCRs recognized epitopes lying outside the regions that are mutated in the B.1.351 and B.1.1.7 variants. Because no samples from the day 14 peak response were available, repertoires could be characterized only after the peak T cell response.

This clone was counted only a few times. Its antigen is still unknown. Per-base quality was not reported, and no clone a single base away is much larger than it. CDR1 KGHSH and CDR2 LQKENI were looked up in the germline V gene. The CDR3 contains 13 residues, cysteine and phenylalanine counted. Only CDR3 DNA remains: 39 bases, in frame from the first base. At the junction V is shortened by 3 bases and J by 6 bases, with 8 bases in between. The CDR3 regions of human TCRbeta chains were analyzed by immunosequencing. The original methods were these. TCRs in the repertoires were compared against a reference library of SARS-CoV-2-specific TCRs that had been generated with the MIRA antigen-specificity platform. Breadth meant the fraction of unique TCRs that were SARS-CoV-2-associated, whereas depth meant the fraction of total T cells that were SARS-CoV-2-associated. Using the MIRA data, each spike-specific TCR was mapped to the spike region that the TCR reacts to and placed in a CD4 or CD8 class. Log10-transformed breadth and depth values were compared by one-way ANOVA with Sidak's multiple comparisons tests. TCRdb took this table from immuneACCESS and kept in-frame rearrangements with V and J called. Such tables lack part of the clones; where checked against another copy, unresolved V genes explain under half of the gap, and the rest is unexplained. V and J calls and clone size follow that table, whereas D and trimming were derived from the DNA. The sample profile shows 35,000 to 45,000 clones; around three quarters of them were found once. The ten largest clonotypes hold less than 5% of the sample.

Taken with the paper, the label for time point translates to: baseline before first vaccination. Samples from vaccinated people were obtained from the UK trials COV001 and COV002, which included a single-blind randomized controlled phase 2/3 trial of AZD1222 (ChAdOx1 nCoV-19) in healthy adults. For TCRbeta chain sequencing, PBMC samples from trial participants were taken at day 0 and at day 28 after the second dose. The V gene is TRBV18 and the J gene is TRBJ2-2, with TRBD1 tentatively as D gene (5 bases match). The sequence was obtained from an adult in good health. The sequencing here drew on peripheral blood, taken on day 0 of AZD1222 vaccination. At the DNA level, the sequence is TGTGCCAGCTCACCCCAGGGATCCGGGGAGCTGTTTTTT. Its protein reads: CASSPQGSGELFF.